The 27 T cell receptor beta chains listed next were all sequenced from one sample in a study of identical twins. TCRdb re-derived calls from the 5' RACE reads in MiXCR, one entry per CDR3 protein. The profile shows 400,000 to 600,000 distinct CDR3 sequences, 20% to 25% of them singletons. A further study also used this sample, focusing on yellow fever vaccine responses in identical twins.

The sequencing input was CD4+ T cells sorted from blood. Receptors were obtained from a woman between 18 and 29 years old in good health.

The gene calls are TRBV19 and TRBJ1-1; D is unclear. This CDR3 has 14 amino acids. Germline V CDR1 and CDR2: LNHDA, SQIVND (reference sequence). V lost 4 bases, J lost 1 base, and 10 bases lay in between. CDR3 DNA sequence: TGTGCCAGTAGTAACCCCTGGGGGAACACTGAAGCTTTCTTT. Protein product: CASSNPWGNTEAFF.

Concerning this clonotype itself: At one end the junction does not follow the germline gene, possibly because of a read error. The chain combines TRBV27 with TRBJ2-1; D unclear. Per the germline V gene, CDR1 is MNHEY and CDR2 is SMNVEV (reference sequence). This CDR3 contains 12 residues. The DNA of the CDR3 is TGTGCCAGCAGTCCATCTACCGGGTTCCTCGTCTTC. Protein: CASSPSTGFLVF.

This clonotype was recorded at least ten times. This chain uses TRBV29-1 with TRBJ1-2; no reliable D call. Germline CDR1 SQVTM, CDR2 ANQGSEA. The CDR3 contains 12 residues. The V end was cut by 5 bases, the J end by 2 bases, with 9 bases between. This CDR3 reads CSVRTVNYGYTF. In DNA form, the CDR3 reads TGCAGCGTTCGGACTGTCAACTATGGCTACACCTTC.

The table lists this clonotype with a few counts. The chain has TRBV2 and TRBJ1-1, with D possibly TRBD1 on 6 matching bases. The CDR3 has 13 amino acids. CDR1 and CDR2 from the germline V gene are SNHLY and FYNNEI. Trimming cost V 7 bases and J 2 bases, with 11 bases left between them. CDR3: CASNRDPNTEAFF. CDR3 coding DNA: TGTGCCAGCAACAGGGACCCTAACACTGAAGCTTTCTTT.

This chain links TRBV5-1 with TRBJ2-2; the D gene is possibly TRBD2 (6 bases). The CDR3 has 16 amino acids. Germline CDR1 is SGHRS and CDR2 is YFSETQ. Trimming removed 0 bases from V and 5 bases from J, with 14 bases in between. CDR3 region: CASSLEASVKTGELFF. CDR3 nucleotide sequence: TGCGCCAGCAGCTTGGAGGCTAGCGTAAAAACCGGGGAGCTGTTTTTT.

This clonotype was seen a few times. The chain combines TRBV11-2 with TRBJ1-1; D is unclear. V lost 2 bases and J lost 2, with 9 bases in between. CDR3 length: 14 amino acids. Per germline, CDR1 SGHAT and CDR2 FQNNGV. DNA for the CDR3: TGTGCCAGCAGCTTACAGACGCAAAACACTGAAGCTTTCTTT. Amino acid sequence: CASSLQTQNTEAFF.

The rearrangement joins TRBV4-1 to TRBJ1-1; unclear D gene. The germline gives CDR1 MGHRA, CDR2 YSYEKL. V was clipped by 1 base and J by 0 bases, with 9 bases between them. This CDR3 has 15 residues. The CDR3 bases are TGCGCCAGCAGCCAAGTCGGCGGTCTGAACACTGAAGCTTTCTTT. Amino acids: CASSQVGGLNTEAFF.

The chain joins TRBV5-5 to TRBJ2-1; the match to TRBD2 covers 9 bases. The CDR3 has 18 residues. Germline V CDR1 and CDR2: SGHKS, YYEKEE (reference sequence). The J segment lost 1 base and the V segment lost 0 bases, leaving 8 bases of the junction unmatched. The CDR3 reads CASSLVAGGIGSYNEQFF. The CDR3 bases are TGTGCCAGCAGCTTGGTGGCGGGAGGGATAGGGTCCTACAATGAGCAGTTCTTC.

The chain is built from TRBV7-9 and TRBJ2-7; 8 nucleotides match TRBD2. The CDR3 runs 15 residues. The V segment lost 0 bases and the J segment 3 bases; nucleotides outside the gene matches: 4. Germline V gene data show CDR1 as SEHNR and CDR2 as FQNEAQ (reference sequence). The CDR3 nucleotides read TGTGCCAGCAGCTTAGCCGGGGGGGCCCGCTACGAGCAGTACGTC. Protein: CASSLAGGARYEQYV.

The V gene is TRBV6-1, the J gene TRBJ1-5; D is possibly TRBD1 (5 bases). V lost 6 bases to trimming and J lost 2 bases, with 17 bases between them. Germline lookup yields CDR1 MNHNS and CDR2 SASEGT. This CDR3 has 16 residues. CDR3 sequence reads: CASRSTGRSGNQPQHF. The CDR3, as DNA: TGTGCCAGCAGGAGTACAGGACGGTCGGGCAATCAGCCCCAGCATTTT.

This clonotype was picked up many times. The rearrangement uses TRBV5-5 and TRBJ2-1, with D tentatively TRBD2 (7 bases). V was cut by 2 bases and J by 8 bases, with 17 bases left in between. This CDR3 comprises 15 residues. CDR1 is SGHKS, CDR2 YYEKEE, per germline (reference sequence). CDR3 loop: CASSFSGGTVDEQFF. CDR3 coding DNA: TGTGCCAGCAGCTTCTCGGGGGGCACCGTGGATGAGCAGTTCTTC.

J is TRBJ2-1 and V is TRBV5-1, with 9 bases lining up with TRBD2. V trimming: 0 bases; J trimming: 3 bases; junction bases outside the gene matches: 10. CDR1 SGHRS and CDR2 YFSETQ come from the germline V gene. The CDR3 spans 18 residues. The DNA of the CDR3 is TGCGCCAGCAGCTTGGGAGCGGGAGGAATTATGGGCTACAATGAGCAGTTCTTC. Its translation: CASSLGAGGIMGYNEQFF.

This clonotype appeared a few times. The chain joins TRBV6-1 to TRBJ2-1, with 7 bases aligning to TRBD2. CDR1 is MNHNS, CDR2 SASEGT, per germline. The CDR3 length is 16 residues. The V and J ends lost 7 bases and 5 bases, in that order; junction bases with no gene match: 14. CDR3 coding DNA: TGTGCCAGCAACGACGGGGGTGCAGGGAGGGACAATGAGCAGTTCTTC. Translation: CASNDGGAGRDNEQFF.

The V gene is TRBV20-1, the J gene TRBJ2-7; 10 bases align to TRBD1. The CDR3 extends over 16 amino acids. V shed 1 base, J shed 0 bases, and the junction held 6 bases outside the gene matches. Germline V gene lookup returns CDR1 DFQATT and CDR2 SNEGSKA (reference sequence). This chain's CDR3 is CSARGSGTGDSYEQYF. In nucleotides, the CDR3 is TGCAGTGCTAGAGGATCCGGGACAGGGGACTCCTACGAGCAGTACTTC.

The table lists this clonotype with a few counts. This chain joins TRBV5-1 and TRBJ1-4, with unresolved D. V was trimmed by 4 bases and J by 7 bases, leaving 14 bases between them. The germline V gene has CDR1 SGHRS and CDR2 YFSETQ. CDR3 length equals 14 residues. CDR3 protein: CASSGGEESEKLFF. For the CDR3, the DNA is TGCGCCAGCAGCGGAGGAGAGGAGAGTGAAAAACTGTTTTTT.

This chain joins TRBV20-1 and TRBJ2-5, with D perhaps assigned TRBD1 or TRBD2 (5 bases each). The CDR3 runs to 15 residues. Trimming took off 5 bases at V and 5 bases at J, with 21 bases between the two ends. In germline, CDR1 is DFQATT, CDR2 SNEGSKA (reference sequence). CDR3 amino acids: CSASRTRPWGETQYF. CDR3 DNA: TGCAGTGCTTCCCGGACTCGACCCTGGGGGGAGACCCAGTACTTC.

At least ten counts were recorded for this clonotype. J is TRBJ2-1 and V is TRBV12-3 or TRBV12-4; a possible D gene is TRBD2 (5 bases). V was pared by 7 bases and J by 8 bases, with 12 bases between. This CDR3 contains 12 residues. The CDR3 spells CASNQREYEQFF. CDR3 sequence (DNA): TGTGCCAGCAATCAAAGGGAGTATGAGCAGTTCTTC.

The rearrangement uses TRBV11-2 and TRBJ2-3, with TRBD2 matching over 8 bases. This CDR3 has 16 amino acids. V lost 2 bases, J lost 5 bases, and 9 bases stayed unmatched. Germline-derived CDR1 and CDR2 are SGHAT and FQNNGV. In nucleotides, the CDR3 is TGTGCCAGCAGCTTACCCGGGAGGGCCGGTGGAGATACGCAGTATTTT. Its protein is CASSLPGRAGGDTQYF.

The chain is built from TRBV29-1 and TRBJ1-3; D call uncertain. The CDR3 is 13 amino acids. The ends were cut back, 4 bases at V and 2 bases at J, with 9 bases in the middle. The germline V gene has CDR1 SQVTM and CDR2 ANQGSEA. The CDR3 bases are TGCAGCGTTGCTAGAGGGACTGGAAACACCATATATTTT. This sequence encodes CSVARGTGNTIYF.

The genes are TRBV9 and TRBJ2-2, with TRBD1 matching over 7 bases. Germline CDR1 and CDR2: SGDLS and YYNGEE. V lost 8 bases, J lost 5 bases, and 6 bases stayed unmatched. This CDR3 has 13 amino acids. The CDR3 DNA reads TGTGCCAGTACAGGGGAATCGACCGGGGAGCTGTTTTTT. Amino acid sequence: CASTGESTGELFF.

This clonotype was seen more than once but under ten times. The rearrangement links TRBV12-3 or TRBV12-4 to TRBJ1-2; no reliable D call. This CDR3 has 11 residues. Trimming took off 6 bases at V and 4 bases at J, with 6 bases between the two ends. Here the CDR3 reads CASSSAYGYTF. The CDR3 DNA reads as TGTGCCAGCAGCAGTGCCTATGGCTACACCTTC.

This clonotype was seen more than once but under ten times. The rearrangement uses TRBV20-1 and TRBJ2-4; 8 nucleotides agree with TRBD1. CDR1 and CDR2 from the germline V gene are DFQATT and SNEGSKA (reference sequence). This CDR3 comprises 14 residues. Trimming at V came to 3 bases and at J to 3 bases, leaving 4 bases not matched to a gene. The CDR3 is CSASQQGGKNIQYF. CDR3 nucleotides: TGCAGTGCTAGTCAACAGGGGGGCAAAAACATTCAGTACTTC.

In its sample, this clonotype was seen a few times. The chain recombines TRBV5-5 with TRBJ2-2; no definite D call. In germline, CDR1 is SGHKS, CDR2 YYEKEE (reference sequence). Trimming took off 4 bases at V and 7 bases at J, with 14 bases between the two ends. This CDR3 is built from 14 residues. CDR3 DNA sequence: TGTGCCAGCAGCCGCGTATACTGGGGCGGGGAGCTGTTTTTT. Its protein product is CASSRVYWGGELFF.

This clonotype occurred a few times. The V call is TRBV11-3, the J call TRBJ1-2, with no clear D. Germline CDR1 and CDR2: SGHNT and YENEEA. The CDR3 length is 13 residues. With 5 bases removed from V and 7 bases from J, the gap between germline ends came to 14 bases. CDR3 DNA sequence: TGTGCCAGCAGCCGCCCGGGAGCGGCTGGCTACACCTTC. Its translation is CASSRPGAAGYTF.

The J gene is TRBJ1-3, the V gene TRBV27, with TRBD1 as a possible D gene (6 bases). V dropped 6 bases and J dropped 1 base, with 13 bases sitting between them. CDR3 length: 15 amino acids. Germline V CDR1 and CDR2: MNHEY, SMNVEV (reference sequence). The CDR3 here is CASSGTGSSGNTIYF. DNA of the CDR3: TGTGCCAGCAGCGGAACAGGGTCTTCTGGAAACACCATATATTTT.

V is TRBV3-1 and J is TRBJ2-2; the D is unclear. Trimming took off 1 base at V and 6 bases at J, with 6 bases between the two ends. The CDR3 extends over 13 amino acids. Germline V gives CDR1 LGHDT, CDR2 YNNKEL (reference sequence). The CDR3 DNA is TGTGCCAGCAGCCAAGGGCTGGCCGGGGAGCTGTTTTTT. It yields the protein CASSQGLAGELFF.

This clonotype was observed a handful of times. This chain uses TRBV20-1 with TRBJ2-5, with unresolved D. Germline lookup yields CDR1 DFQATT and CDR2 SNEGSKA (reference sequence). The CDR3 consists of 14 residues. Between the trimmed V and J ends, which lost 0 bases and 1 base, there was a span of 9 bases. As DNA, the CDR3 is TGCAGTGCTAGAGATCCCAGGTTCCAAGAGACCCAGTACTTC. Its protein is CSARDPRFQETQYF.